The present T cell receptor beta chain was sequenced within a study of early T cells in non-severe SARS-CoV-2 infection. This clonotype has more than one count but fewer than ten. Each CDR3 protein gets one entry after TCRdb re-called the 5' RACE reads with MiXCR. The table includes fewer than 80,000 distinct CDR3 sequences, 8.5% to 10% detected once. The CDR3 extends over 14 amino acids. With 7 bases removed from V and 0 bases from J, the gap between germline ends came to 14 bases. Germline assignment: CDR1 SGHRS and CDR2 YFSETQ. The TCR sequence derives from an adult who was a healthcare worker with PCR-confirmed SARS-CoV-2 infection or an uninfected control (not recorded which). The V call is TRBV5-1, the J call TRBJ2-7; D is possibly TRBD2 (6 bases). Specimen: whole blood. The CDR3 is CASCRDFSSYEQYF. CDR3 sequence (DNA): TGCGCCAGCTGCCGGGACTTTAGCTCCTACGAGCAGTACTTC.